The sequence of this T cell receptor (beta chain) was determined in a study of cytomegalovirus exposure and HLA in healthy donors. Primers: 60 Vbeta forward and 13 Jbeta reverse. Some clones are missing from TCRdb's copy, which holds only in-frame ones; the method was immunoSEQ multiplex PCR. This table holds 150,000 to 200,000 clones, 65% to 85% found once. Healthy people donating bone marrow made up the donors. Study results and limitations: Later on, an analysis tied 15,000 to 20,000 TCR beta sequences to HLA alleles at 0.05 false discovery rate. Other equally common chains were less clonally expanded than HLA-associated TCR beta chains, a later analysis showed.

Note on this clone: Antigen: not known.

The sequence was collected from a woman aged 25 to 39 in good health and CMV-seropositive. Sequencing used PBMCs.

The CDR3 loop is CASSHQGTQHF. The CDR3 DNA is TGTGCCAGCAGTCATCAGGGAACCCAGCATTTT. J is TRBJ1-5 and V is TRBV6-5; D may be TRBD1 (5 bases). With 5 bases removed from V and 11 bases from J, the gap between germline ends came to 10 bases. CDR1 MNHEY and CDR2 SVGAGI come from the germline V gene. The CDR3 sequence is 11 residues long.